This T cell receptor beta chain was found in a study of blood T cells in healthy people across ages. Findings of the study overall: The study lacked donor CMV status, which possibly confounded expanded clonotype changes. More naive CD4+ cells and higher diversity marked long-lived donors relative to aged donors.

Whenever a sample was processed, at least 6.5 million PBMCs were isolated. Samples each yielded at least 5.5 micrograms of total RNA. The germline V and J ends were trimmed by 3 bases and 5 bases, with 17 bases remaining between them. Per germline, CDR1 SGHRS and CDR2 YFSETQ. This CDR3 has 15 amino acids. Through a sample-barcoded 5' primer and a J-beta primer mix, a second PCR was run for roughly 6 to 11 cycles. TCRdb analysed the 5' RACE reads with MiXCR anew, one entry per CDR3 protein. The sample has some 880,000 distinct CDR3 sequences; 36% are singletons. As for this clonotype: The antigen remains undetermined.

This receptor was identified in a man between 18 and 35 years old in good health. V usage is TRBV5-1 and J usage is TRBJ1-1, with D unclear. The specimen was blood. In DNA, the CDR3 is TGCGCCAGCAGCTCGTGGAGAGAGGGAAGGACTGAAGCTTTCTTT. Translated, it gives CASSSWREGRTEAFF.